This is a list of T cell receptor beta chains from one sample in a study of T cell responses to AZD1222 COVID-19 vaccine. Assay: immunoSEQ multiplex PCR; the TCRdb copy retains only in-frame clones and omits some. The table lists about 96,000 clones, roughly nine tenths of them singletons. The sequencing here drew on peripheral blood, taken on day 0 of AZD1222 vaccination. The receptors were sampled from an adult in good health. CDR3s include the opening cysteine and the closing phenylalanine or tryptophan. Each record gives: D gene, clone size, J gene, V gene, CDR3 DNA, CDR3 protein. The D gene is left open where the match is weak. Expanded clones are given a class, and other clones once, few, many or no size at all.

TRBD2,-,TRBJ2-7,TRBV7-2,TGTGCCAGCAGCTTCATTAGCGGGAGTAGGCCCTCCTACGAGCAGTACTTC,CASSFISGSRPSYEQYF
-,-,TRBJ1-1,TRBV7-9,TGTGCCGGTGAGGGGGACACTGAAGCTTTCTTT,CAGEGDTEAFF
-,-,TRBJ1-1,TRBV6-6,TGTGCCAGCAGTGCGACGGGGACGGGCACTGAAGCTTTCTTT,CASSATGTGTEAFF
-,-,TRBJ2-3,TRBV5-4,TGTGCCAGCAGCTCGACTAGCACAGATACGCAGTATTTT,CASSSTSTDTQYF
TRBD1,-,TRBJ2-4,TRBV4-1,TGCGCCAGCAGCCACAGACAGGGGGGCGCCAAAAACATTCAGTACTTC,CASSHRQGGAKNIQYF
-,-,TRBJ2-2,TRBV14,TGTGCCAGCAGACGGAGGCTCACCGGGGAGCTGTTTTTT,CASRRRLTGELFF
-,once,TRBJ1-6,TRBV15,TGTGCCACCAGCAGACAGGGTCTGTATAATTCACCCCTCCACTTT,CATSRQGLYNSPLHF
TRBD1,-,TRBJ1-4,TRBV4-2,TGTGCCAGCAGCCCGGGGGGGACAGGGGGCTCGGCTAATGAAAAACTGTTTTTT,CASSPGGTGGSANEKLFF
TRBD1,-,TRBJ2-3,TRBV10-3,TGTGCCATCTCGGGACAGGCCACAGATACGCAGTATTTT,CAISGQATDTQYF
-,few,TRBJ1-3,TRBV4-2,TGTGCCAGCAGCCAAGATAGGGGGGACACTGTCTCTGGAAACACCATATATTTT,CASSQDRGDTVSGNTIYF
-,once,TRBJ2-3,TRBV30,TGTGCCTGGAGTCGGACCCTTGACACAGATACGCAGTATTTT,CAWSRTLDTDTQYF
-,once,TRBJ2-3,TRBV24-1,TGTGCCACCAGTGATCCCGGCATGGATACGCAGTATTTT,CATSDPGMDTQYF
TRBD1,-,TRBJ2-2,TRBV6-5,TGTGCCGTACAGGGGTTTGGGACCGGGGAGCTGTTTTTT,CAVQGFGTGELFF
-,-,TRBJ1-1,TRBV19,TGTGCCAGTAGTACCCAAGGGGGGCGATTCACTGAAGCTTTCTTT,CASSTQGGRFTEAFF
TRBD2,-,TRBJ2-1,TRBV27,TGTGCCAGCAGTTCTATCCAGGGGCTAGCGGGGAACAATGAGCAGTTCTTC,CASSSIQGLAGNNEQFF
TRBD2,once,TRBJ2-1,TRBV6-2/TRBV6-3,TGTGCCAGCAGTGCCGGGACTAGCGGAGGGAATGAGCAGTTCTTC,CASSAGTSGGNEQFF